This T cell receptor beta chain was sequenced during a study of blood T cell repertoires in COVID-19. Sequenced by immunoSEQ multiplex PCR; TCRdb stores in-frame clones only, minus some. The sample has some 100,000 clones, around 88% seen once. Germline CDR1 SGHAT, CDR2 FQNNGV. The CDR3 contains 14 residues. Trimming shortened V by 3 bases and J by 10 bases, and 18 bases separated the two germline ends. The receptor was isolated from an older woman with acute or convalescent COVID-19. The chain employs TRBV11-2 and TRBJ1-2, with D hard to call. Input material: peripheral blood. The CDR3 DNA follows: TGTGCCAGCAGCTTTGGCGCGACGTTGGAGGCCTACACCTTC. Amino acids: CASSFGATLEAYTF.